These 23 T cell receptor beta chains originate from one sample sequenced in a study of PD-1 blockade in classical Hodgkin lymphoma. Sequencing used immunoSEQ multiplex PCR; TCRdb keeps in-frame clones, though not all of them. The sample has about 97,000 clones; approximately 88% are singletons. All patients experienced relapse after autologous stem cell transplantation, and brentuximab vedotin exposure was variable. Sequencing used peripheral blood mononuclear cells (PBMCs), obtained at baseline. These receptors all come from a human donor with classical Hodgkin lymphoma.

The chain links TRBV27 to TRBJ2-7; 11 bases align to TRBD2. CDR3 length: 16 amino acids. The V segment lost 2 bases and the J segment 3 bases; nucleotides outside the gene matches: 6. Germline values: CDR1 MNHEY, CDR2 SMNVEV (reference sequence). CDR3 sequence (DNA): TGTGCCAGCAGTTTAGAGCCTAGCGGGAGGATCTACGAGCAGTACTTC. It specifies CASSLEPSGRIYEQYF.

The rearrangement joins TRBV10-2 to TRBJ1-5; possibly TRBD1 for D (5 bases). V lost 10 bases and J lost 4, with 14 bases in between. This CDR3 is 13 amino acids long. Germline V gene data show CDR1 as WSHSY and CDR2 as SAAADI. CDR3 region: CATAGDQNQPQHF. DNA for the CDR3: TGCGCCACCGCCGGGGACCAAAATCAGCCCCAGCATTTT.

The V and J genes are TRBV7-9 and TRBJ1-1, with D uncertain. CDR1 is SEHNR, CDR2 FQNEAQ, per germline (reference sequence). The CDR3 length is 14 residues. The germline V and J ends were trimmed by 2 bases and 1 base, with 8 bases remaining between them. The CDR3 DNA follows: TGTGCCAGCAGCTTAAATCCAGAGAACACTGAAGCTTTCTTT. Amino acid sequence: CASSLNPENTEAFF.

The chain has TRBV4-2 and TRBJ2-1; D is perhaps TRBD1 (5 bases). The V end lost 1 base, the J end lost 0 bases, and 10 bases lay between the germline ends. In germline, CDR1 is LGHNA, CDR2 YNFKEQ. The CDR3 runs to 16 residues. CDR3 loop: CASSQGLGDSYNEQFF. The CDR3 region has the DNA TGTGCCAGCAGCCAAGGCCTAGGGGACTCCTACAATGAGCAGTTCTTC.

The rearrangement links TRBV7-9 to TRBJ2-1, with D tentatively TRBD2 (5 bases). Trimming left V 3 bases short and J 8 bases short, with 11 bases between. The CDR3 is 13 residues long. CDR1 and CDR2 from the germline V gene are SEHNR and FQNEAQ (reference sequence). CDR3 nucleotide sequence: TGTGCCAGCAGCTTCGATCTAGCCCATGAGCAGTTCTTC. It translates to CASSFDLAHEQFF.

This clone was observed a few times. This sequence joins TRBV5-1 and TRBJ1-2; 8 nucleotides match TRBD1. Losses at the gene ends were 3 bases for V and 8 bases for J; bases not matched to a gene: 3. The CDR3 is made up of 12 amino acids. The V gene's germline CDR1 is SGHRS and CDR2 YFSETQ. As DNA, the CDR3 is TGCGCCAGCAGCTACGGACAGGGAGGCTACACCTTC. Its protein product is CASSYGQGGYTF.

The chain couples TRBV9 to TRBJ2-7, with D perhaps being TRBD1 or TRBD2 (5 bases each). Trimming took 0 bases from V and 5 from J, leaving 15 bases between them. CDR3 length equals 15 residues. The germline V gene encodes CDR1 SGDLS and CDR2 YYNGEE. In nucleotides, the CDR3 is TGTGCCAGCAGCGTAGGGGACCAAGCAACCCACGAGCAGTACTTC. It translates to CASSVGDQATHEQYF. The full variable domain, its missing parts supplied by reference TRBV9 and TRBJ2-7, is DSGVTQTPKHLITATGQRVTLRCSPRSGDLSVYWYQQSLDQGLQFLIQYYNGEERAKGNILERFSAQQFPDLHSELNLSSLELGDSALYFCASSVGDQATHEQYFGPGTRLTVT.

This clone has a single count. The chain is built from TRBV4-3 and TRBJ2-2, with TRBD2 matching over 14 bases. Germline lookup yields CDR1 LGHNA and CDR2 YSLEER. V lost 1 base to trimming and J lost 6 bases; unmatched junction nucleotides: 4. The length of the CDR3 is 17 residues. The CDR3: CASSQVAGLAGAGELFF. CDR3 bases: TGCGCCAGCAGCCAAGTAGCGGGACTAGCGGGGGCCGGGGAGCTGTTTTTT.

This clone came up a few times. The rearrangement links TRBV14 to TRBJ1-1; D might be TRBD1 (5 bases). The V end was cut by 4 bases, the J end by 3 bases, with 15 bases between. The CDR3 is made up of 15 amino acids. Germline V gene lookup returns CDR1 SGHDN and CDR2 FVKESK. The chain's CDR3 is CASSRARQSHTEAFF. CDR3 DNA: TGTGCCAGCAGCCGAGCCCGACAGTCGCACACTGAAGCTTTCTTT. The full variable domain, in which reference TRBV14 and TRBJ1-1 provide the parts outside the CDR3, is EAGVTQFPSHSVIEKGQTVTLRCDPISGHDNLYWYRRVMGKEIKFLLHFVKESKQDESGMPNNRFLAERTGGTYSTLKVQPAELEDSGVYFCASSRARQSHTEAFFGQGTRLTVV.

This rearrangement joins TRBV10-3 to TRBJ1-1; possible D gene TRBD1, 5 bases. In germline, CDR1 is ENHRY, CDR2 SYGVKD. This CDR3 contains 14 residues. Between the trimmed V and J ends, which lost 1 base and 5 bases, there was a span of 11 bases. CDR3 coding DNA: TGTGCCATCAGTGAGTTGGGTGGGGGGACTGAAGCTTTCTTT. It encodes CAISELGGGTEAFF.

This clone came up once. The CDR3 region is CASSITGRTYEQYF. CDR3 bases: TGTGCCAGCAGCATAACCGGACGGACCTACGAGCAGTACTTC. The V and J genes are TRBV6-5 and TRBJ2-7; no clear D. Germline CDR1 reads MNHEY; CDR2 reads SVGAGI. The CDR3 consists of 14 residues. V dropped 6 bases and J dropped 2 bases, with 14 bases sitting between them.

The chain recombines TRBV6-5 with TRBJ2-3, with D unclear. The germline V gene encodes CDR1 MNHEY and CDR2 SVGAGI. This CDR3 region has 14 residues. V shed 0 bases and J shed 6 bases, with 10 bases lying between them. In nucleotides, the CDR3 is TGTGCCAGCAGTTACTCGATTCTTATGGATACGCAGTATTTT. This gives the protein CASSYSILMDTQYF.

A remark on this clone: An end of the junction does not agree with germline; a read error may underlie this. The V call is TRBV2, the J call TRBJ2-7, with D tentatively TRBD2 (6 bases). Germline V gene data show CDR1 as SNHLY and CDR2 as FYNNEI. The CDR3 runs to 12 residues. CDR3 sequence: CASREGRYEQYF. CDR3 sequence (DNA): TGTGCCAGCAGGGAAGGGAGGTACGAGCAGTACTTC. The full variable domain, its missing parts supplied by reference TRBV2 and TRBJ2-7, is EPEVTQTPSHQVTQMGQEVILRCVPISNHLYFYWYRQILGQKVEFLVSFYNNEISEKSEIFDDQFSVERPDGSNFTLKIRSTKLEDSAMYFCASREGRYEQYFGPGTRLTVT.

This clone has more than one count but fewer than ten. The chain links TRBV7-6 to TRBJ1-1; unclear D gene. From germline, CDR1 is SGHVS and CDR2 FNYEAQ. The ends were cut back, 3 bases at V and 7 bases at J, with 12 bases in the middle. The CDR3 totals 13 residues. CDR3 nucleotides: TGTGCCAGCAGCTTCCGGGTGGGCCGTGAAGCTTTCTTT. Protein sequence: CASSFRVGREAFF.

The chain uses TRBV15 and TRBJ2-7; the D gene is possibly TRBD2 (7 bases). Between the trimmed V and J ends, which lost 3 bases and 4 bases, there was a span of 19 bases. The CDR3 totals 16 residues. Germline CDR1 and CDR2: LNHNV and YYDKDF (reference sequence). CDR3 sequence reads: CATSRVSGGLVYEQYF. CDR3 bases: TGTGCCACCAGCAGGGTGTCCGGGGGGCTAGTGTACGAGCAGTACTTC.

This rearrangement joins TRBV7-9 to TRBJ2-5, with 13 bases fitting TRBD2. V lost 6 bases to trimming and J lost 2 bases; unmatched junction nucleotides: 12. The CDR3 sequence is 18 residues long. Germline V gene sequence: CDR1 SEHNR, CDR2 FQNEAQ (reference sequence). The CDR3 loop is CASSPSAGTSGIQETQYF. The CDR3 DNA is TGTGCCAGCAGTCCAAGTGCCGGGACTAGCGGGATTCAAGAGACCCAGTACTTC. Complete variable domain (other parts from reference TRBV7-9 and TRBJ2-5): DTGVSQNPRHKITKRGQNVTFRCDPISEHNRLYWYRQTLGQGPEFLTYFQNEAQLEKSRLLSDRFSAERPKGSFSTLEIQRTEQGDSAMYLCASSPSAGTSGIQETQYFGPGTRLLVL.

The chain recombines TRBV5-6 with TRBJ1-1; possibly TRBD1 for D (6 bases). Germline loops: CDR1 SGHDT, CDR2 YYEEEE. The CDR3 contains 16 residues. Trimming cost V 4 bases and J 1 base, with 17 bases left between them. Here the CDR3 reads CASSPWGGQGNTEAFF. The CDR3, as DNA: TGTGCCAGCAGCCCGTGGGGGGGGCAGGGGAACACTGAAGCTTTCTTT.

The chain joins TRBV10-3 to TRBJ1-1; perhaps TRBD1 as D (5 bases). CDR3 length equals 13 residues. Germline V gene data show CDR1 as ENHRY and CDR2 as SYGVKD. With 11 bases removed from V and 0 bases from J, the gap between germline ends came to 13 bases. In DNA form, the CDR3 reads TGTGCCCTCCAAGACAGTTTGAACACTGAAGCTTTCTTT. This encodes CALQDSLNTEAFF.

This clone was picked up a small number of times. This chain uses TRBV15 with TRBJ1-2, with unresolved D. The germline V gene has CDR1 LNHNV and CDR2 YYDKDF (reference sequence). V was shortened by 0 bases and J by 8 bases, with 13 bases between the two germline ends. The CDR3 has 14 amino acids. CDR3 sequence (DNA): TGTGCCACCAGCAGAGATTTACTGCCCGGGGGCTACACCTTC. It yields the protein CATSRDLLPGGYTF.

In this sample, this clone turned up a few times. The chain recombines TRBV27 with TRBJ2-1; D gene uncertain. Germline CDR1 is MNHEY and CDR2 is SMNVEV (reference sequence). V was cut by 2 bases and J by 0 bases, with 5 bases left in between. The CDR3 is 14 residues long. The chain's CDR3 is CASSLASSYNEQFF. CDR3 in DNA: TGTGCCAGCAGTTTAGCGAGCTCCTACAATGAGCAGTTCTTC.

This clone appeared a single time. DNA for the CDR3: TGTGCCAGTAGTATAGATCGTGGGGTCTCCTTAGCCAAAAACATTCAGTACTTC. Translated, it gives CASSIDRGVSLAKNIQYF. This sequence joins TRBV19 and TRBJ2-4; D is uncertain. The CDR3 is 18 amino acids. CDR1 is LNHDA and CDR2 is SQIVND in the germline V gene (reference sequence). The V end lost 0 bases, the J end lost 0 bases, and 15 bases lay between the germline ends.

V usage is TRBV5-1 and J usage is TRBJ2-5; D is undetermined. CDR1 and CDR2 (germline): SGHRS, YFSETQ. The CDR3 loop spans 13 amino acids. Trimming removed 6 bases from V and 3 bases from J, with 12 bases in between. CDR3 loop: CASIQDGEETQYF. Written as DNA, the CDR3 is TGCGCCAGCATCCAGGACGGTGAAGAGACCCAGTACTTC.

The gene calls are TRBV27 and TRBJ2-5; 7 nucleotides agree with TRBD2. The V and J ends lost 2 bases and 2 bases, in that order; junction bases with no gene match: 5. In germline, CDR1 is MNHEY, CDR2 SMNVEV (reference sequence). CDR3 size: 15 residues. Here the CDR3 DNA reads TGTGCCAGCAGTTTAGTGGGGGGGATACAAGAGACCCAGTACTTC. Translation: CASSLVGGIQETQYF.